These 24 T cell receptor beta chains were all obtained from the same sample, sequenced in a study of blood T cell repertoires in COVID-19. Sequencing was performed with immunoSEQ multiplex PCR; in TCRdb, only in-frame clones are kept and a portion is missing. Of about 240,000 clones in the sample, more than 75% were seen once. Sequencing was performed on peripheral blood. The receptors were sampled from a woman aged 80 or over with COVID-19, enrolled during active disease.

The chain joins TRBV19 to TRBJ2-2; 7 bases match TRBD1. The CDR3 extends over 14 amino acids. Trimming cost V 8 bases and J 2 bases; bases outside gene matches: 5. Germline V gives CDR1 LNHDA, CDR2 SQIVND (reference sequence). The DNA for the CDR3 is TGTGCCAGTCGCCGACAGGGAAACACCGGGGAGCTGTTTTTT. Protein sequence: CASRRQGNTGELFF.

The chain links TRBV7-2 to TRBJ1-5; the D is unclear. Per germline, CDR1 SGHTA and CDR2 FQGNSA. V dropped 4 bases and J dropped 3 bases, with 7 bases sitting between them. The CDR3 has 13 residues. CDR3 sequence: CASSSGFNQPQHF. The CDR3, as DNA: TGTGCCAGCAGCTCAGGTTTCAATCAGCCCCAGCATTTT.

This sequence joins TRBV4-1 and TRBJ2-5, with D possibly matching TRBD2 (6 bases). Between the trimmed V and J ends, which lost 1 base and 5 bases, there was a span of 17 bases. The CDR3 length is 16 residues. CDR1 and CDR2 from the germline V gene are MGHRA and YSYEKL. CDR3 DNA: TGCGCCAGCAGCCAAGGGGGCGGGGACCGTCGGGAGACCCAGTACTTC. Translation: CASSQGGGDRRETQYF.

The chain combines TRBV6-1 with TRBJ2-3; perhaps TRBD2 as D (5 bases). The CDR3 runs to 15 residues. The V end was cut by 0 bases, the J end by 3 bases, with 10 bases between. CDR1 is MNHNS and CDR2 is SASEGT in the germline V gene. In DNA form, the CDR3 reads TGTGCCAGCAGTGAAGCGAGGGTCGGGACAGATACGCAGTATTTT. Residues: CASSEARVGTDTQYF.

The chain's CDR3 is CASSFGQGFYNSPLHF. In DNA form, the CDR3 reads TGTGCCAGCAGCTTTGGACAGGGATTCTATAATTCACCCCTCCACTTT. V is TRBV7-9 and J is TRBJ1-6, with 8 bases that match TRBD1. V trimming: 3 bases; J trimming: 3 bases; junction bases outside the gene matches: 4. The CDR3 loop spans 16 amino acids. Germline V CDR1 and CDR2: SEHNR, FQNEAQ (reference sequence). The variable domain in full, with the rest retrieved from reference TRBV7-9 and TRBJ1-6, is DTGVSQNPRHKITKRGQNVTFRCDPISEHNRLYWYRQTLGQGPEFLTYFQNEAQLEKSRLLSDRFSAERPKGSFSTLEIQRTEQGDSAMYLCASSFGQGFYNSPLHFGNGTRLTVT.

The chain employs TRBV6-5 and TRBJ2-3; a possible D gene is TRBD2 (5 bases). Trimming removed 5 bases from V and 0 bases from J, with 12 bases in between. The CDR3 has 15 residues. Germline V gene data show CDR1 as MNHEY and CDR2 as SVGAGI. CDR3 in amino acids: CASSQLGSSTDTQYF. CDR3 nucleotide sequence: TGTGCCAGCAGTCAACTAGGTAGTAGCACAGATACGCAGTATTTT.

The chain has TRBV11-3 and TRBJ2-5; TRBD2 aligns across 14 bases. CDR3 size: 16 residues. V shed 4 bases, J shed 1 base, and the junction held 2 bases outside the gene matches. CDR1 and CDR2 (germline): SGHNT, YENEEA. This CDR3 reads CASSSGLAGGQETQYF. DNA of the CDR3: TGTGCCAGCAGCTCCGGACTAGCGGGAGGCCAAGAGACCCAGTACTTC. The complete variable domain, with remaining parts taken from reference TRBV11-3 and TRBJ2-5, reads EAGVVQSPRYKIIEKKQPVAFWCNPISGHNTLYWYLQNLGQGPELLIRYENEEAVDDSQLPKDRFSAERLKGVDSTLKIQPAELGDSAVYLCASSSGLAGGQETQYFGPGTRLLVL.

V gene TRBV7-2 combines with J gene TRBJ2-7; 8 positions match TRBD2. The ends lost 4 bases at V and 5 bases at J; junction bases unmatched: 10. This CDR3 region has 15 residues. Germline V gene data show CDR1 as SGHTA and CDR2 as FQGNSA. CDR3 amino acids: CASSSGLARGHEQYF. For the CDR3, the DNA is TGTGCCAGCAGCTCTGGACTAGCAAGAGGTCACGAGCAGTACTTC.

This clone was detected only a few times. The gene calls are TRBV6-2 or TRBV6-3 and TRBJ2-1, with D uncertain. This CDR3 contains 13 residues. V was shortened by 1 base and J by 7 bases, with 8 bases between the two germline ends. CDR1 is MNHEY, CDR2 SVGEGT, per germline. The CDR3 reads CASSYYPTNEQFF. The CDR3 coding sequence is TGTGCCAGCAGTTACTACCCGACTAATGAGCAGTTCTTC.

The V call is TRBV5-6, the J call TRBJ2-5; D is uncertain. Trimming stripped 1 base from V and 3 bases from J, with 13 bases between. CDR3 length: 15 amino acids. Germline CDR1 reads SGHDT; CDR2 reads YYEEEE. CDR3 DNA: TGTGCCAGCAGCTTGAACCCGCAACTGAAAGAGACCCAGTACTTC. This encodes CASSLNPQLKETQYF. Looking up the rest from reference TRBV5-6 and TRBJ2-5 gives the full variable domain: DAGVTQSPTHLIKTRGQQVTLRCSPKSGHDTVSWYQQALGQGPQFIFQYYEEEERQRGNFPDRFSGHQFPNYSSELNVNALLLGDSALYLCASSLNPQLKETQYFGPGTRLLVL.

The chain couples TRBV16 to TRBJ1-2; a weak D match, TRBD1 (6 bases). Between the trimmed V and J ends, which lost 2 bases and 3 bases, there was a span of 7 bases. This CDR3 comprises 13 residues. From germline, CDR1 is KGHSY and CDR2 FQNENV. The CDR3 DNA is TGTGCCAGCAGCCAAGACAGGTACTATGGCTACACCTTC. Protein sequence: CASSQDRYYGYTF.

The CDR3 here is CASSDTSGGGETQYF. CDR3 in DNA: TGTGCCAGCAGTGACACTAGCGGGGGAGGTGAGACCCAGTACTTC. This chain connects TRBV6-1 to TRBJ2-5; 11 bases fit TRBD2. V lost 3 bases to trimming and J lost 5 bases; unmatched junction nucleotides: 5. The germline V gene encodes CDR1 MNHNS and CDR2 SASEGT. This CDR3 is built from 15 residues.

The chain employs TRBV7-9 and TRBJ2-2; 9 positions match TRBD2. CDR1 SEHNR and CDR2 FQNEAQ come from the germline V gene (reference sequence). The J segment lost 4 bases and the V segment lost 11 bases, leaving 14 bases of the junction unmatched. This CDR3 is 16 amino acids long. The CDR3 region has the DNA TGTGCCTCGAGTCCGGCTAGCGGGGTTGGCACCGGGGAGCTGTTTTTT. Protein: CASSPASGVGTGELFF.

This chain connects TRBV19 to TRBJ1-4; 10 nucleotides line up with TRBD1. CDR1 is LNHDA and CDR2 is SQIVND in the germline V gene (reference sequence). V trimming: 7 bases; J trimming: 8 bases; junction bases outside the gene matches: 7. This CDR3 has 14 residues. The CDR3 protein is CASTPGQGLEKLFF. CDR3 coding DNA: TGTGCCAGTACACCGGGACAGGGGCTCGAAAAACTGTTTTTT. Complete variable domain (other parts from reference TRBV19 and TRBJ1-4): DGGITQSPKYLFRKEGQNVTLSCEQNLNHDAMYWYRQDPGQGLRLIYYSQIVNDFQKGDIAEGYSVSREKKESFPLTVTSAQKNPTAFYLCASTPGQGLEKLFFGSGTQLSVL.

This chain connects TRBV10-3 to TRBJ2-7, with 12 nucleotides matching TRBD2. Unmatched junction bases numbered 3, after V lost 4 bases and J lost 5 bases. The CDR3 sequence is 14 residues long. Germline V CDR1 and CDR2: ENHRY, SYGVKD. In nucleotides, the CDR3 is TGTGCCATCAGTGGACTAGCGGGGGCGGACGAGCAGTACTTC. Translated, it gives CAISGLAGADEQYF.

The rearrangement joins TRBV27 to TRBJ1-5; TRBD1 matches 8 bases. J gave up 8 bases and V 2 bases, and 14 bases lay outside the gene matches. Germline assignment: CDR1 MNHEY and CDR2 SMNVEV (reference sequence). The CDR3 is 17 residues long. Written as DNA, the CDR3 is TGTGCCAGCAGTTTAAGCTTTGGACAGGGAAAATTGAAGCCCCAGCATTTT. Its protein is CASSLSFGQGKLKPQHF.

The chain combines TRBV30 with TRBJ2-2; TRBD2 matches at 9 bases. Germline CDR1 is GTSNPN and CDR2 is SVGIG (reference sequence). This CDR3 contains 15 residues. Unmatched junction bases numbered 11, after V lost 7 bases and J lost 5 bases. The CDR3 DNA follows: TGTGCCTTCCGGAGTAGCGGGAGAAATACCGGGGAGCTGTTTTTT. Its translation is CAFRSSGRNTGELFF.

The V call is TRBV19, the J call TRBJ1-1; tentatively, D is TRBD1 (5 bases). Per the germline V gene, CDR1 is LNHDA and CDR2 is SQIVND (reference sequence). The CDR3 totals 14 residues. Trimming took 2 bases from V and 3 from J, leaving 10 bases between them. CDR3: CASSILWGDTEAFF. CDR3 DNA sequence: TGTGCCAGTAGTATATTATGGGGGGACACTGAAGCTTTCTTT.

The rearrangement uses TRBV5-5 and TRBJ1-1; 7 nucleotides match TRBD1. V shed 5 bases, J shed 4 bases, and the junction held 11 bases outside the gene matches. The germline gives CDR1 SGHKS, CDR2 YYEKEE (reference sequence). The CDR3 is made up of 15 amino acids. For the CDR3, the DNA is TGTGCCAGCAGTACGGCGGACAAGGGGGCCACTGAAGCTTTCTTT. Protein product: CASSTADKGATEAFF.

The chain links TRBV19 to TRBJ1-2; 8 nucleotides line up with TRBD1. With V trimmed by 7 bases and J by 5 bases, 12 bases remained unmatched. The CDR3 runs 15 residues. Germline V CDR1 and CDR2: LNHDA, SQIVND (reference sequence). CDR3 sequence (DNA): TGTGCCAGTACCCCACCGCCGACAGGGGTTTATGGCTACACCTTC. Protein sequence: CASTPPPTGVYGYTF.

The CDR3 reads CASSYGGRAEAFF. The CDR3, as DNA: TGTGCCAGCAGTTACGGTGGGAGGGCTGAAGCTTTCTTT. This chain uses TRBV6-5 with TRBJ1-1; no clear D gene. The V end lost 2 bases, the J end lost 6 bases, and 10 bases lay between the germline ends. The CDR3 has 13 amino acids. Germline lookup yields CDR1 MNHEY and CDR2 SVGAGI.

The V gene is TRBV20-1, the J gene TRBJ1-2; D unclear. CDR1 and CDR2 from the germline V gene are DFQATT and SNEGSKA (reference sequence). CDR3 length: 9 amino acids. The CDR3 sequence is CREGYGYTF. The CDR3 nucleotides are TGCAGAGAGGGCTATGGCTACACCTTC.

The chain employs TRBV7-3 and TRBJ1-6, with D hard to call. This CDR3 comprises 15 residues. Trimming cost V 1 base and J 7 bases, with 11 bases left between them. Germline CDR1 SGHTA, CDR2 FQGTGA. This chain's CDR3 is CASSLNGPLNSPLHF. The CDR3 DNA follows: TGTGCCAGCAGCTTAAATGGGCCATTGAATTCACCCCTCCACTTT. The variable domain in full, with the rest retrieved from reference TRBV7-3 and TRBJ1-6, is GAGVSQTPSNKVTEKGKYVELRCDPISGHTALYWYRQSLGQGPEFLIYFQGTGAADDSGLPNDRFFAVRPEGSVSTLKIQRTERGDSAVYLCASSLNGPLNSPLHFGNGTRLTVT.

The rearrangement links TRBV30 to TRBJ2-1; D might be TRBD2 (6 bases). CDR1 is GTSNPN and CDR2 is SVGIG in the germline V gene (reference sequence). This CDR3 region has 13 residues. The germline V and J ends were trimmed by 2 bases and 9 bases, with 14 bases remaining between them. The CDR3 DNA is TGTGCCTGGAGTCAACGTCTAGCGTCTGAGCAGTTCTTC. Protein product: CAWSQRLASEQFF.